Each of the 11 T cell receptor beta chains below was sequenced from the same sample in a study of PD-1 blockade in classical Hodgkin lymphoma. All patients relapsed after autologous stem cell transplantation, and brentuximab vedotin exposure varied. Generated by immunoSEQ multiplex PCR, the TCRdb table keeps only in-frame clones and is missing some. This sample has some 4,000 clones, with 71% found just once. Sequenced here: peripheral blood mononuclear cells (PBMCs), sampled at baseline. Every receptor here comes from a human donor with classical Hodgkin lymphoma.

The V call is TRBV27, the J call TRBJ2-3; 9 bases match TRBD2. Losses at the gene ends were 2 bases for V and 6 bases for J; bases not matched to a gene: 9. This CDR3 spans 16 amino acids. Germline V gene sequence: CDR1 MNHEY, CDR2 SMNVEV (reference sequence). DNA for the CDR3: TGTGCCAGCAGTTTACCCGGTAGCGGGAGTAGGGATACGCAGTATTTT. This translates into CASSLPGSGSRDTQYF.

The chain links TRBV11-3 to TRBJ2-3; 7 bases line up with TRBD2. Germline CDR1 reads SGHNT; CDR2 reads YENEEA. The CDR3 contains 13 residues. The junction had 4 bases not matched to a gene; V was cut back by 8 bases and J by 2 bases. CDR3 in amino acids: CASASGITDTQYF. The CDR3 DNA sequence: TGTGCCAGCGCTAGCGGAATCACAGATACGCAGTATTTT.

This chain joins TRBV28 and TRBJ2-3; 8 bases align to TRBD2. The trim removed 4 bases at V and 4 bases at J, leaving 13 bases unmatched. Germline V gene lookup returns CDR1 MDHEN and CDR2 SYDVKM. CDR3 length equals 17 residues. CDR3 coding DNA: TGTGCCAGCAGTTCCCCCCCCGGGAGCGGGAGTCCAGATACGCAGTATTTT. Its translation: CASSSPPGSGSPDTQYF.

The V call is TRBV19, the J call TRBJ2-3; 10 nucleotides match TRBD2. There are 16 residues in the CDR3. CDR1 and CDR2 from the germline V gene are LNHDA and SQIVND (reference sequence). Trimming cost V 3 bases and J 5 bases; bases outside gene matches: 8. Here the CDR3 reads CASSIGPSGSGDTQYF. CDR3 coding DNA: TGTGCCAGTAGTATCGGGCCTAGCGGGAGTGGAGATACGCAGTATTTT.

The V and J genes are TRBV11-1 and TRBJ2-2; D unclear. V was trimmed by 2 bases and J by 2 bases, leaving 6 bases between them. The V gene's germline CDR1 is SGHAT and CDR2 FQDESV (reference sequence). This CDR3 contains 14 residues. In nucleotides, the CDR3 is TGTGCCAGCAGCTTACAGCCAAACACCGGGGAGCTGTTTTTT. This sequence encodes CASSLQPNTGELFF.

The chain carries TRBV4-3 and TRBJ2-1; TRBD2 matches 9 bases. The CDR3 runs to 15 residues. In germline, CDR1 is LGHNA, CDR2 YSLEER. V shed 1 base and J 5 bases; nucleotides not matched to a gene: 3. The CDR3 DNA follows: TGCGCCAGCAGCCAAGGGTGGACTAGCGACAATGAGCAGTTCTTC. It yields the protein CASSQGWTSDNEQFF.

The chain has TRBV5-1 and TRBJ1-3; 8 bases agree with TRBD1. The CDR3 contains 14 residues. Unmatched junction bases numbered 6, after V lost 4 bases and J lost 6 bases. The germline V gene encodes CDR1 SGHRS and CDR2 YFSETQ. The CDR3 nucleotides read TGCGCCAGCAGCCCAGCACAGGGGGTAAACACCATATATTTT. Protein: CASSPAQGVNTIYF.

V is TRBV10-3 and J is TRBJ2-1; TRBD1 matches at 7 bases. V lost 4 bases, J lost 9 bases, and 9 bases stayed unmatched. Germline CDR1 and CDR2: ENHRY and SYGVKD. This CDR3 comprises 14 residues. CDR3 region: CAISATGLESEQFF. Written as DNA, the CDR3 is TGTGCCATCAGTGCGACAGGGTTAGAGAGTGAGCAGTTCTTC.

The chain has TRBV6-5 and TRBJ1-2; unclear D gene. V gave up 11 bases and J gave up 2 bases, with 12 bases separating them. The CDR3 has 12 amino acids. Germline values: CDR1 MNHEY, CDR2 SVGAGI. The CDR3 is CAGKRKNYGYTF. CDR3 sequence (DNA): TGTGCCGGAAAGCGAAAAAACTATGGCTACACCTTC.

The chain combines TRBV7-3 with TRBJ2-3; perhaps TRBD2 as D (5 bases). The CDR3 runs 12 residues. Germline V gene data show CDR1 as SGHTA and CDR2 as FQGTGA. Trimming cost V 5 bases and J 5 bases, with 8 bases left between them. The CDR3 coding sequence is TGTGCCAGCAGCAAAGGAGGAGATACGCAGTATTTT. It yields the protein CASSKGGDTQYF.

This clone was seen a few times. The chain couples TRBV18 to TRBJ2-2, with D unclear. The CDR3 consists of 15 residues. CDR1 is KGHSH, CDR2 LQKENI, per germline. Deletions cut 3 bases from V and 1 base from J, with 9 bases between. The CDR3 loop is CASSPFGKNTGELFF. The CDR3 region has the DNA TGTGCCAGCTCACCCTTCGGAAAGAACACCGGGGAGCTGTTTTTT.